What follows are 18 T cell receptor beta chains derived from one specimen sequenced in a study of blood T cells in healthy people across ages. Through a sample-barcoded 5' primer and a J-beta primer mix, a second PCR was run for roughly 7 to 11 cycles. MiXCR, run by TCRdb on the 5' RACE reads, gives a single entry per CDR3 protein. The sample records some 1.6 million distinct CDR3 sequences, 34% being singletons. Material: blood. These receptors were taken from a woman in her 30s in good health.

V usage is TRBV12-3 or TRBV12-4 and J usage is TRBJ1-1; D not resolved. V lost 2 bases and J 5 bases, leaving 9 bases between the germline ends. CDR3 length: 13 residues. The CDR3 bases are TGTGCCAGCAGTTTAATTGACGGTACTGAAGCTTTCTTT. Translated, it gives CASSLIDGTEAFF.

The table lists this clonotype with a few counts. The chain employs TRBV27 and TRBJ2-1, with a tentative D call TRBD2 (5 bases). The CDR3 loop spans 14 amino acids. V lost 4 bases and J lost 7, with 14 bases in between. The germline gives CDR1 MNHEY, CDR2 SMNVEV (reference sequence). Written as DNA, the CDR3 is TGTGCCAGCAGTTCGCGGGCCTCTGGGAATGAGCAGTTCTTC. It translates to CASSSRASGNEQFF.

Of note for this clonotype: The junction shows a germline mismatch at one end, possibly a read error. The gene calls are TRBV7-9 and TRBJ2-5, with 8 nucleotides matching TRBD1. Germline CDR1 reads SEHNR; CDR2 reads FQNEAQ (reference sequence). The CDR3 is 15 residues long. CDR3 sequence reads: CASIEDRDLRETQYF. The CDR3 DNA is TGTGCCAGCATAGAGGACAGGGACCTTCGGGAGACTCAGTACTTC.

There are a few counts of this clonotype. This rearrangement joins TRBV9 to TRBJ2-7; 9 positions agree with TRBD1. V was pared by 0 bases and J by 2 bases, with 6 bases of the junction left unmatched. This CDR3 is built from 16 residues. CDR1 and CDR2 (germline): SGDLS, YYNGEE. The CDR3 reads CASSVEDRGTPYEQYF. CDR3 coding DNA: TGTGCCAGCAGCGTAGAGGACAGGGGAACCCCCTACGAGCAGTACTTC.

This sequence joins TRBV29-1 and TRBJ1-1; 7 bases agree with TRBD1. The CDR3 contains 12 residues. Trimming cost V 5 bases and J 5 bases; bases outside gene matches: 5. Germline lookup yields CDR1 SQVTM and CDR2 ANQGSEA. In nucleotides, the CDR3 is TGCAGCGTTACGAACAGGGGAACTGAAGCTTTCTTT. This encodes CSVTNRGTEAFF. The entire variable domain, with the rest obtained from reference TRBV29-1 and TRBJ1-1, is as follows: SAVISQKPSRDICQRGTSLTIQCQVDSQVTMMFWYRQQPGQSLTLIATANQGSEATYESGFVIDKFPISRPNLTFSTLTVSNMSPEDSSIYLCSVTNRGTEAFFGQGTRLTVV.

V gene TRBV7-2 combines with J gene TRBJ1-1, with TRBD1 as a possible D gene (6 bases). The germline CDR1 and CDR2 sequences are SGHTA and FQGNSA. The CDR3 totals 14 residues. Trimming took off 5 bases at V and 4 bases at J, with 14 bases between the two ends. The CDR3 is CASSRPPGVTEAFF. The DNA of the CDR3 is TGTGCCAGCAGCCGTCCTCCAGGGGTCACTGAAGCTTTCTTT.

The rearrangement uses TRBV6-1 and TRBJ2-5, with 8 nucleotides matching TRBD2. This CDR3 has 16 amino acids. The V and J ends lost 7 bases and 5 bases, in that order; junction bases with no gene match: 15. Germline values: CDR1 MNHNS, CDR2 SASEGT. The CDR3, as DNA: TGTGCCAGCAAGAAGGAAATTAGCGGGGTGAGGGAGACCCAGTACTTC. Protein product: CASKKEISGVRETQYF.

The V call is TRBV12-3 or TRBV12-4, the J call TRBJ2-3; D may be TRBD1 (5 bases). The CDR3 spans 13 residues. Trimming cost V 2 bases and J 7 bases, with 10 bases left between them. CDR3 protein: CASSLRTFNTQYF. The CDR3 DNA is TGTGCCAGCAGTTTACGGACATTCAATACGCAGTATTTT.

This clonotype has only a few counts. The chain employs TRBV20-1 and TRBJ2-1, with 7 positions matching TRBD2. V lost 6 bases and J lost 0; bases outside the gene matches: 11. The CDR3 length is 16 residues. Germline V lookup: CDR1 DFQATT, CDR2 SNEGSKA (reference sequence). CDR3 DNA sequence: TGCAGTGCGATCCTCTGGGGGGGACTCTCCTACAATGAGCAGTTCTTC. It is translated as CSAILWGGLSYNEQFF.

Ten or more counts support this clonotype. This sequence joins TRBV7-9 and TRBJ2-7; D gene unclear. CDR1 and CDR2 (germline): SEHNR, FQNEAQ (reference sequence). The CDR3 is 12 amino acids. V dropped 8 bases and J dropped 6 bases, with 14 bases sitting between them. CDR3 residues: CASRGMNPEQYF. The CDR3, as DNA: TGTGCCAGCCGTGGCATGAATCCCGAGCAGTACTTC.

The chain employs TRBV10-3 and TRBJ1-5, with D uncertain. Germline CDR1 ENHRY, CDR2 SYGVKD. The CDR3 loop spans 15 amino acids. V was pared by 3 bases and J by 0 bases, with 9 bases between. In nucleotides, the CDR3 is TGTGCCATCAGTGAAGGCAGCGATAGCAATCAGCCCCAGCATTTT. Translating it yields CAISEGSDSNQPQHF.

In this sample, this clonotype turned up a few times. V is TRBV2 and J is TRBJ2-5, with 12 bases that match TRBD2. Germline V lookup: CDR1 SNHLY, CDR2 FYNNEI. The CDR3 spans 17 residues. V was clipped by 6 bases and J by 4 bases; unmatched bases: 12. The CDR3 loop is CASSETSGSFRRETQYF. CDR3 DNA sequence: TGTGCCAGCAGCGAGACTAGCGGGAGCTTTCGCCGAGAGACCCAGTACTTC.

This clonotype was counted between two and nine times. A much larger clonotype is one base distant, so this may be a read error. This chain connects TRBV20-1 to TRBJ2-7; tentative D call: TRBD1 (6 bases). The CDR3 runs 16 residues. Germline CDR1 and CDR2: DFQATT and SNEGSKA (reference sequence). The V end lost 3 bases, the J end lost 0 bases, and 18 bases lay between the germline ends. CDR3: CSASHPGQSFSYEQYF. In nucleotides, the CDR3 is TGCAGTGCTAGCCACCCTGGACAGAGCTTCTCCTACGAGCAGTACTTC.

At least ten counts were recorded for this clonotype. The chain combines TRBV5-5 with TRBJ2-1; either TRBD1 or TRBD2 may fit D (5 bases each). The germline CDR1 and CDR2 sequences are SGHKS and YYEKEE (reference sequence). Trimming took 3 bases from V and 5 from J, leaving 9 bases between them. This CDR3 is built from 13 residues. DNA for the CDR3: TGTGCCAGCAGCTCCGGGACCCACAATGAGCAGTTCTTC. Its translation: CASSSGTHNEQFF.

A few counts support this clonotype. The J gene is TRBJ2-7, the V gene TRBV5-1; D possibly uses TRBD1 or TRBD2 (6 bases each). CDR3 length: 15 amino acids. Germline V CDR1 and CDR2: SGHRS, YFSETQ. The V and J ends lost 0 bases and 1 base respectively, with 11 bases between them. In DNA form, the CDR3 reads TGCGCCAGCAGCTTGGAACAGGGAGGTTCCTACGAGCAGTACTTC. This sequence encodes CASSLEQGGSYEQYF. The full variable domain, rest sourced from reference TRBV5-1 and TRBJ2-7, is KAGVTQTPRYLIKTRGQQVTLSCSPISGHRSVSWYQQTPGQGLQFLFEYFSETQRNKGNFPGRFSGRQFSNSRSEMNVSTLELGDSALYLCASSLEQGGSYEQYFGPGTRLTVT.

This clonotype occurred many times. This chain joins TRBV7-9 and TRBJ1-2; D gene ambiguous. Germline loops: CDR1 SEHNR, CDR2 FQNEAQ (reference sequence). The CDR3 consists of 14 residues. The ends were cut back, 4 bases at V and 6 bases at J, with 15 bases in the middle. The CDR3 DNA reads TGTGCCAGCAGCTCCATTGAGGGTACTCATGGCTACACCTTC. Amino acids: CASSSIEGTHGYTF.

This rearrangement joins TRBV6-6 to TRBJ1-2, with 8 bases lining up with TRBD1. Unmatched junction bases numbered 10, after V lost 8 bases and J lost 8 bases. Germline V gives CDR1 MNHNY, CDR2 SVGAGI (reference sequence). This CDR3 is 13 amino acids long. The CDR3 loop is CASESGGLGGYTF. The CDR3 region has the DNA TGTGCCAGCGAATCAGGGGGCCTCGGAGGCTACACCTTC.

The V and J genes are TRBV10-3 and TRBJ2-7, with D possibly TRBD2 on 7 matching bases. CDR3 size: 14 residues. The germline gives CDR1 ENHRY, CDR2 SYGVKD. V was cut by 2 bases and J by 4 bases, with 12 bases left in between. The CDR3 sequence is CAISEGGGRYEQYF. CDR3 DNA: TGTGCCATCAGTGAGGGGGGGGGGCGGTACGAGCAGTACTTC.